This T cell receptor beta chain originates from a study of blood T cell repertoires in COVID-19. For the study at large: Sample material is recorded as cDNA or gDNA derived from T cells, B-cell-depleted T cells, or PBMCs.

Authors' processing steps: For nucleated cells, counts were estimated from reference gene primer amplification. Generated by immunoSEQ multiplex PCR, the TCRdb table keeps only in-frame clones and is missing some. The V and J calls and clone size were taken over from that table, and D and trimming were inferred from the DNA. The sample lists over 450,000 clones; approximately 91% were seen once. Germline assignment: CDR1 SNHLY and CDR2 FYNNEI. CDR3 length: 15 residues. V dropped 6 bases and J dropped 0; count of bases not matched to a gene: 5. Sequences were obtained from peripheral blood. The genes are TRBV2 and TRBJ1-3; 7 bases are shared with TRBD1. The TCR originated in a woman aged 45 to 65 with COVID-19, enrolled during active disease. CDR3 region: CASRTTGSSGNTIYF. The DNA of the CDR3 is TGTGCCAGCAGGACGACAGGGTCCTCTGGAAACACCATATATTTT.